This T cell receptor beta chain was observed in a study of blood T cells in healthy people across ages. A second PCR, run for 7 to 11 cycles, used a sample-barcoded 5' primer plus a J-beta primer mix. One entry per CDR3 protein results from TCRdb running MiXCR on the 5' RACE reads. Of some 1.4 million distinct CDR3 sequences in the sample, approximately 38% were seen once. Trimming left V 5 bases short and J 1 base short, with 15 bases between. This CDR3 contains 16 residues. Each sample provided at least 5 micrograms of extracted total RNA. The receptor's source is a woman aged 18-29 years in good health. The source material was blood. The chain employs TRBV12-3 or TRBV12-4 and TRBJ1-5; D perhaps matches TRBD1 (5 bases). CDR3 nucleotide sequence: TGTGCCAGCAGTAATACGCAGGGTCTGAGCAATCAGCCCCAGCATTTT. Encoded protein: CASSNTQGLSNQPQHF.